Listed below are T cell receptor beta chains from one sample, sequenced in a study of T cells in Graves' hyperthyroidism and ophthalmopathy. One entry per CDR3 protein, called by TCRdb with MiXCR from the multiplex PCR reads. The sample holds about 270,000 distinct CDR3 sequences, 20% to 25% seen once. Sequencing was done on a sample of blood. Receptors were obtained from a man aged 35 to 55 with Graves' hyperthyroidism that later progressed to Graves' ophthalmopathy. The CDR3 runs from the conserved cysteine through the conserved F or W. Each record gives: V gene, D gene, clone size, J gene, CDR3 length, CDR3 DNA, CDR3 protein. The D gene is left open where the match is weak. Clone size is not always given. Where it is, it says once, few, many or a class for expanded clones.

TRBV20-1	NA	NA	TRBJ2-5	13	TGCAGCCCTAGGGGAGAACCCCAAGAGACCCAGTACTTC	CSPRGEPQETQYF
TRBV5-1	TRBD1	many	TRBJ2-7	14	TGCGCCAGCAGCTTGGAGGGACAGCCCTACGAGCAGTACTTC	CASSLEGQPYEQYF
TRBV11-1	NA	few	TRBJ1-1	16	TGTGCCAGCAGCTTATCCCGCCTCAGGGGATTGACTGGAGCTTTCTTT	CASSLSRLRGLTGAFF
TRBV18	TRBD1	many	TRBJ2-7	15	TGTGCCAGCTCACGACAGGGCAGTGGGGCCTACGAGCAGTACTTC	CASSRQGSGAYEQYF
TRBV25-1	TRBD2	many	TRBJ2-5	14	TGTGCCAGCAGTGTAGCGGGAGGGCGGGAGACCCAGTACTTC	CASSVAGGRETQYF
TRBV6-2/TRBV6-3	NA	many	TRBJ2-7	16	TGTGCCAGCAGTTACTCGGGAGATGGGGGGCACTACGAGCAGTACTTC	CASSYSGDGGHYEQYF
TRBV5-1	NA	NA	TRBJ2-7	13	TGCGCCAGCACAGGGATTAATTCCTACGAGCAGTACTTC	CASTGINSYEQYF
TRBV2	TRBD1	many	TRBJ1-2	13	TGTGCCAGCAGTGGGACAGGGGGGGAAGGCTACACCTTC	CASSGTGGEGYTF
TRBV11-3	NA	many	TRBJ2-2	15	TGTGCCAGCAGCGTCAGTGCACAGAACACCGGGGAGCTGTTTTTT	CASSVSAQNTGELFF
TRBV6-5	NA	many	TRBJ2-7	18	TGTGCCAGCAGGGCCCTCGGAGGGCCAGGGGGAACCCCCTACGAGCAGTACTTC	CASRALGGPGGTPYEQYF
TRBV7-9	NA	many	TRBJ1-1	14	TGTGCCAGCAGCTTAGCGGGTAGGCGGGTTGAAGCTTTCTTT	CASSLAGRRVEAFF
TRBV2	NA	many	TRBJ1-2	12	TGTGCCACCATGATAACACAAGAAGGCTACACCTTC	CATMITQEGYTF
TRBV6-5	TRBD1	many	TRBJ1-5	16	TGTGCCAGCACACACGGGGGGACAGGGAGCGATAAGCCCCAGCATTTT	CASTHGGTGSDKPQHF
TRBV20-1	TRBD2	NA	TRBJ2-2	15	TGCAGTGCTAGGGCGGGAGGGGGGAGCACCGGGGAGCTGTTTTTT	CSARAGGGSTGELFF
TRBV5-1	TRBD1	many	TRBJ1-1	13	TGCGCCAGCAGCTTTGACAGGGAGGCTGAAGCTTTCTTT	CASSFDREAEAFF
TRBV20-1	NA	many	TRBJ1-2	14	TGCAGTGCTAGAGGTCAGACTGATAACTATGGCTACACCTTC	CSARGQTDNYGYTF
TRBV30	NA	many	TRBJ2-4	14	TGTGCCTGGGAGACCGGACAAAAGGGGAACATTCAGTACTTC	CAWETGQKGNIQYF
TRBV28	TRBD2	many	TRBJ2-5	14	TGTGCCAGCAGTTTTCCAAGCGGGAAAGAGACCCAGTACTTC	CASSFPSGKETQYF
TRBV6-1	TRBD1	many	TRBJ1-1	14	TGTGCCAGCAGAGCGACAGGGCTGAACACTGAAGCTTTCTTT	CASRATGLNTEAFF
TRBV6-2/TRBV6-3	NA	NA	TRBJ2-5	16	TGTGCCAGCAGTTACGAAACAGCGGCTTCACAAGAGACCCAGTACTTC	CASSYETAASQETQYF
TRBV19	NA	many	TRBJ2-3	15	TGTGCCAGTAGACCCCCAGGGGGGAGCACAGATACGCAGTATTTT	CASRPPGGSTDTQYF
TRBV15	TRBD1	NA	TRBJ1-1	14	TGTGCCACCAGCAGAGATCACAGGGGGCCTAGGGCTTTCTTT	CATSRDHRGPRAFF
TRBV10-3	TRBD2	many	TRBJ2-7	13	TGTGCCATCAGTGAACTAGCGGGCAACGAGCAGTACTTC	CAISELAGNEQYF
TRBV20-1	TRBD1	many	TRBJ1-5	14	TGCAGTGCTACCGGGACAGGGGAGCATCAGCCCCAGCATTTT	CSATGTGEHQPQHF
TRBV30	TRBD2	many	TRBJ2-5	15	TGTGCCTGGAGTAGGGGACTAGCGGGCCAAGAGACCCAGTACTTC	CAWSRGLAGQETQYF
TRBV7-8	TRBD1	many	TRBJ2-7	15	TGTGCCAGCAGCACCCTTCCCCAGGGGGAGTACGAGCAGTACTTC	CASSTLPQGEYEQYF